A single sample is the source of the 28 T cell receptor beta chains below, sequenced in a study of blood T cell repertoires in COVID-19 (dated by TCRdb to between 2020 and 2021). The library was obtained by the immunoSEQ multiplex PCR assay. Here the immuneACCESS table is served through TCRdb, limited to in-frame sequences with V and J called. Missing clones are a known gap in these copies; in checked studies unresolved V genes cover under half, and the rest lacks a known reason. Present in this sample are about 200,000 clones, approximately 90% of which were seen just once. Of the sample, 4.5% to 7.5% is held by the ten largest clones. The specimen sequenced was peripheral blood. The receptors stem from a man older than 75 with acute or convalescent COVID-19.

This clone was counted a single time. CDR3 sequence (DNA): TGTGCCAGCAGCGTGTTGGATAGTGGAGTCCAGACCCAGTACTTC. This gives the protein CASSVLDSGVQTQYF. The chain employs TRBV9 and TRBJ2-5; D call uncertain. V lost 2 bases, J lost 6 bases, and 17 bases lay in between. CDR1 is SGDLS and CDR2 is YYNGEE in the germline V gene. This CDR3 is 15 amino acids long.

The V and J genes are TRBV5-1 and TRBJ1-2; D gene uncertain. The V gene lost 5 bases and the J gene lost 3 bases, with 23 bases spanning the gap. The germline CDR1 and CDR2 sequences are SGHRS and YFSETQ. The CDR3 spans 17 residues. The DNA of the CDR3 is TGCGCCAGCAGATGGGGAACTATTCTAGCGGCAGACTATGGCTACACCTTC. Its protein product is CASRWGTILAADYGYTF.

V gene TRBV7-9 combines with J gene TRBJ1-3, with 8 nucleotides matching TRBD1. The length of the CDR3 is 16 residues. The V and J ends lost 5 bases and 2 bases, in that order; junction bases with no gene match: 8. Germline CDR1 and CDR2: SEHNR and FQNEAQ (reference sequence). CDR3: CASSPRQGTAGNTIYF. CDR3 sequence (DNA): TGTGCCAGCAGCCCCCGACAGGGGACCGCTGGAAACACCATATATTTT.

This clone was counted a few times. This chain links TRBV27 with TRBJ1-5; D possibly corresponds to TRBD1 (6 bases). Germline V lookup: CDR1 MNHEY, CDR2 SMNVEV (reference sequence). The V and J ends lost 3 bases and 2 bases respectively, with 11 bases between them. There are 15 residues in the CDR3. The CDR3 region is CASSFQGWGNQPQHF. In DNA form, the CDR3 reads TGTGCCAGCAGTTTCCAGGGGTGGGGCAATCAGCCCCAGCATTTT.

This clone was seen only once. The V call is TRBV3-1 (or the pseudogene TRBV3-2), the J call TRBJ2-1, with D perhaps TRBD2 (6 bases). The CDR3 spans 14 residues. V was trimmed by 4 bases and J by 9 bases, leaving 16 bases between them. Germline CDR1 is LGHDT and CDR2 is YNNKEL (reference sequence). Here the CDR3 DNA reads TGTGCCAGCAGCCTCCGGGACTTTGGAGGTGAGCAGTTCTTC. Protein: CASSLRDFGGEQFF.

This chain joins TRBV27 and TRBJ2-1, with D perhaps matching TRBD1 (5 bases). This CDR3 has 12 residues. Deletions cut 10 bases from V and 2 bases from J, with 9 bases between. Germline V lookup: CDR1 MNHEY, CDR2 SMNVEV (reference sequence). The CDR3 nucleotides read TGTGCCACCAGGACAACCTACAATGAGCAGTTCTTC. Translated: CATRTTYNEQFF.

This sequence joins TRBV19 and TRBJ1-5, with 11 bases aligning to TRBD1. This CDR3 contains 16 residues. Germline CDR1 reads LNHDA; CDR2 reads SQIVND (reference sequence). J was trimmed by 5 bases and V by 4 bases; bases with no gene match: 7. In DNA, the CDR3 is TGTGCCAGTAGTACCCGGGACAGGGGGGCCCATCAGCCCCAGCATTTT. Its protein product is CASSTRDRGAHQPQHF.

Written as DNA, the CDR3 is TGCGCCAGCAGCTTGGGACTTTTGACAGGGTTCCAGACCCAGTACTTC. This encodes CASSLGLLTGFQTQYF. The V and J genes are TRBV5-1 and TRBJ2-5, with 7 nucleotides matching TRBD1. The V segment lost 0 bases and the J segment 6 bases; nucleotides outside the gene matches: 11. The CDR3 sequence is 16 residues long. CDR1 SGHRS and CDR2 YFSETQ come from the germline V gene.

The gene calls are TRBV27 and TRBJ2-1; 11 nucleotides match TRBD2. CDR1 and CDR2 (germline): MNHEY, SMNVEV (reference sequence). The CDR3 has 15 residues. V shed 4 bases and J 6 bases; nucleotides not matched to a gene: 5. Written as DNA, the CDR3 is TGTGCCAGCAGTTCGCTAGCGGGAGGTCGCAATGAGCAGTTCTTC. Protein: CASSSLAGGRNEQFF.

V is TRBV19 and J is TRBJ2-2; D perhaps matches TRBD1 (6 bases). Germline-derived CDR1 and CDR2 are LNHDA and SQIVND (reference sequence). The CDR3 is made up of 17 amino acids. Between the trimmed V and J ends, which lost 9 bases and 13 bases, there was a span of 33 bases. CDR3 protein: CASSQGTLSAVLVGLFF. The CDR3 DNA follows: TGTGCCAGCAGTCAGGGGACACTTAGTGCCGTGCTAGTAGGGCTGTTTTTT.

The chain combines TRBV6-5 with TRBJ1-5; D uncertain. The germline CDR1 and CDR2 sequences are MNHEY and SVGAGI. The CDR3 is 14 amino acids. The V end lost 2 bases, the J end lost 5 bases, and 10 bases lay between the germline ends. CDR3 in DNA: TGTGCCAGCAGTTACGGGGAGGCGGATCAGCCCCAGCATTTT. It encodes CASSYGEADQPQHF.

The chain is built from TRBV10-3 and TRBJ1-1; perhaps TRBD1 as D (6 bases). The germline V and J ends were trimmed by 0 bases and 5 bases, with 13 bases remaining between them. This CDR3 has 15 residues. The germline CDR1 and CDR2 sequences are ENHRY and SYGVKD. CDR3 bases: TGTGCCATCAGTGAGTCTGGGGGGGCGAGGACTGAAGCTTTCTTT. Protein: CAISESGGARTEAFF.

The genes are TRBV24-1 and TRBJ1-4; the D gene is possibly TRBD1 (6 bases). CDR1 KGHDR and CDR2 SFDVKD come from the germline V gene. The CDR3 is 16 amino acids. V lost 2 bases and J 7 bases, leaving 16 bases between the germline ends. Written as DNA, the CDR3 is TGTGCCACCAGTGATTCAAAAACAGGGATGGGTGAAAAACTGTTTTTT. Translation: CATSDSKTGMGEKLFF.

The chain employs TRBV7-2 and TRBJ2-7, with 8 bases that match TRBD2. Germline loops: CDR1 SGHTA, CDR2 FQGNSA. The CDR3 sequence is 17 residues long. Losses at the gene ends were 2 bases for V and 2 bases for J; bases not matched to a gene: 11. Here the CDR3 DNA reads TGTGCCAGCAGCTTAAGCGGGAGAATTCAAAGGGCCTACGAGCAGTACTTC. As protein: CASSLSGRIQRAYEQYF. Variable domain in full (rest from reference TRBV7-2 and TRBJ2-7): GAGVSQSPSNKVTEKGKDVELRCDPISGHTALYWYRQSLGQGLEFLIYFQGNSAPDKSGLPSDRFSAERTGGSVSTLTIQRTQQEDSAVYLCASSLSGRIQRAYEQYFGPGTRLTVT.

This chain joins TRBV7-9 and TRBJ2-2; 7 bases align to TRBD1. The CDR3 spans 16 residues. With V trimmed by 6 bases and J by 0 bases, 7 bases remained unmatched. Germline lookup yields CDR1 SEHNR and CDR2 FQNEAQ (reference sequence). The CDR3 nucleotides are TGTGCCAGCAGGACATACAGGGGCGCGAACACCGGGGAGCTGTTTTTT. This sequence encodes CASRTYRGANTGELFF.

The J gene is TRBJ1-4, the V gene TRBV5-8, with D unresolved. Trimming shortened V by 4 bases and J by 7 bases, and 14 bases separated the two germline ends. The CDR3 runs to 14 residues. The V gene's germline CDR1 is SGHTS and CDR2 YDEGEE. As DNA, the CDR3 is TGTGCCAGCAGCCCTCACGTTGAGGGTGAAAAACTGTTTTTT. As protein: CASSPHVEGEKLFF.

This clone was recorded once. The CDR3 region is CASTPGGASGKNIQYF. CDR3 coding DNA: TGTGCCAGCACCCCGGGGGGAGCTAGCGGCAAAAACATTCAGTACTTC. The rearrangement uses TRBV5-4 and TRBJ2-4; 7 bases map to TRBD2. Germline trimming cut 6 bases from V and 3 bases from J; bases unmatched to any gene: 12. Germline CDR1 and CDR2: SGHNT and YYREEE (reference sequence). There are 16 residues in the CDR3.

This chain uses TRBV18 with TRBJ2-2; 15 positions match TRBD2. The CDR3 spans 19 residues. V lost 1 base to trimming and J lost 4 bases; unmatched junction nucleotides: 7. The germline CDR1 and CDR2 sequences are KGHSH and LQKENI. The CDR3 bases are TGTGCCAGCTCACCACTTGGACTAGCGGGAGGGCCTCTCACCGGGGAGCTGTTTTTT. Protein product: CASSPLGLAGGPLTGELFF.

This chain links TRBV30 with TRBJ2-7; perhaps TRBD2 as D (6 bases). The CDR3 runs to 13 residues. Trimming shortened V by 0 bases and J by 5 bases, and 11 bases separated the two germline ends. Per germline, CDR1 GTSNPN and CDR2 SVGIG (reference sequence). The CDR3, as DNA: TGTGCCTGGAGTGTACAAACGGGGGACGAGCAGTACTTC. It encodes CAWSVQTGDEQYF.

This clone was seen only a few times. The rearrangement links TRBV7-8 to TRBJ2-1; no definite D call. The V end was cut by 1 base, the J end by 6 bases, with 13 bases between. The CDR3 extends over 15 amino acids. The germline V gene encodes CDR1 SGHVS and CDR2 FQNEAQ. Here the CDR3 reads CASSLGHGIFNEQFF. The CDR3 nucleotides are TGTGCCAGCAGCTTAGGACACGGCATTTTCAATGAGCAGTTCTTC.

The chain employs TRBV10-3 and TRBJ2-7, with 12 bases lining up with TRBD1. The CDR3 is 16 residues long. Germline assignment: CDR1 ENHRY and CDR2 SYGVKD. The ends lost 3 bases at V and 0 bases at J; junction bases unmatched: 3. This CDR3 is CAISDPGQGASYEQYV. CDR3 DNA: TGTGCCATCAGTGATCCGGGACAGGGGGCCTCCTACGAGCAGTACGTC.

V gene TRBV19 combines with J gene TRBJ2-3, with D perhaps TRBD1 (6 bases). This CDR3 comprises 17 residues. Per the germline V gene, CDR1 is LNHDA and CDR2 is SQIVND (reference sequence). With 4 bases removed from V and 2 bases from J, the gap between germline ends came to 19 bases. DNA for the CDR3: TGTGCCAGTAGTAGTGCCAGGACAGCCACCTTCACAGATACGCAGTATTTT. Amino acid sequence: CASSSARTATFTDTQYF.

V and J are TRBV18 and TRBJ1-4, with TRBD1 as a possible D gene (6 bases). V was pared by 1 base and J by 8 bases, with 14 bases between. The CDR3 totals 15 residues. Per germline, CDR1 KGHSH and CDR2 LQKENI. The CDR3 here is CASSPQNREGEKLFF. As DNA, the CDR3 is TGTGCCAGCTCACCACAGAACAGGGAGGGGGAAAAACTGTTTTTT.

The chain has TRBV7-2 and TRBJ2-5; TRBD2 matches at 14 bases. CDR1 and CDR2 from the germline V gene are SGHTA and FQGNSA. The V gene end was trimmed by 5 bases and the J gene end by 5 bases; junction bases not matched to a gene: 7. This CDR3 has 16 residues. CDR3 loop: CASSGKGLAGVETQYF. CDR3 in DNA: TGTGCCAGCAGCGGAAAGGGACTAGCGGGAGTCGAGACCCAGTACTTC.

The chain recombines TRBV11-3 with TRBJ1-2, with 12 bases lining up with TRBD1. There are 16 residues in the CDR3. J lost 8 bases, V lost 6 bases, and 13 bases had no gene match. Germline CDR1 SGHNT, CDR2 YENEEA. CDR3 amino acids: CASSPGPGQGASGYTF. DNA for the CDR3: TGTGCCAGCAGTCCCGGCCCGGGACAGGGGGCTAGCGGCTACACCTTC.

In DNA form, the CDR3 reads TGCGCCAGCACCCGCGGAGCAACTAATGAAAAACTGTTTTTT. Translating gives CASTRGATNEKLFF. The V and J genes are TRBV10-1 and TRBJ1-4; D is ambiguous. The CDR3 runs to 14 residues. The V end was cut by 7 bases, the J end by 0 bases, with 9 bases between. CDR1 and CDR2 from the germline V gene are WNHNN and SYGVQD (reference sequence).

Only one count was recorded for this clone. This chain uses TRBV3-1 (or the pseudogene TRBV3-2) with TRBJ2-3; 9 positions agree with TRBD2. The CDR3 has 17 residues. The germline CDR1 and CDR2 sequences are LGHDT and YNNKEL (reference sequence). Trimming cost V 0 bases and J 0 bases; bases outside gene matches: 4. The CDR3 nucleotides read TGTGCCAGCAGCCAAGATGACCTAGCGGGAAGCACAGATACGCAGTATTTT. Protein product: CASSQDDLAGSTDTQYF.

The V call is TRBV6-4, the J call TRBJ2-2; 12 nucleotides match TRBD2. Germline lookup yields CDR1 MRHNA and CDR2 SNTAGT. V shed 5 bases, J shed 4 bases, and the junction held 8 bases outside the gene matches. The length of the CDR3 is 17 residues. The CDR3: CASSRSLAGGITGELFF. The CDR3 nucleotides read TGTGCCAGCAGTAGGAGTCTAGCGGGAGGGATCACCGGGGAGCTGTTTTTT.